The 12 T cell receptor beta chains presented below share a single source sample, sequenced in a study of patients and donors after allogeneic stem cell transplantation. TCRdb ran MiXCR on the RT-PCR reads and lists one entry per CDR3 protein. The sample lists about a million distinct CDR3 sequences; 18% were seen once. Source material: blood, either unsorted or a sorted T cell fraction (not recorded which). Receptors were obtained from a human donor who was either an allogeneic HSCT recipient or a stem cell or donor lymphocyte infusion donor (not recorded which). It is not recorded whose cells these are; they may come from a transplant donor.

The genes are TRBV2 and TRBJ1-4, with D hard to call. CDR1 is SNHLY and CDR2 is FYNNEI in the germline V gene. The CDR3 extends over 14 amino acids. The V end was cut by 7 bases, the J end by 0 bases, with 9 bases between. The CDR3 reads CASNPRSTNEKLFF. The CDR3 bases are TGTGCCAGCAACCCCCGGTCAACTAATGAAAAACTGTTTTTT.

This clonotype has only a few counts. This chain uses TRBV6-5 with TRBJ2-5; either TRBD1 or TRBD2 may fit D (5 bases each). Trimming removed 0 bases at V and 5 bases at J, with 10 bases between. Germline V gene lookup returns CDR1 MNHEY and CDR2 SVGAGI. The CDR3 length is 14 residues. The DNA of the CDR3 is TGTGCCAGCAGTTACTCGGACGAGGGGGAGACCCAGTACTTC. It specifies CASSYSDEGETQYF.

V is TRBV24-1 and J is TRBJ2-5; D is possibly TRBD1 (5 bases). With 6 bases removed from V and 8 bases from J, the gap between germline ends came to 15 bases. The CDR3 is 13 amino acids. Germline values: CDR1 KGHDR, CDR2 SFDVKD. CDR3 region: CATSKTGTETQYF. Written as DNA, the CDR3 is TGTGCCACCAGTAAAACAGGAACTGAAACCCAGTACTTC.

This sequence joins TRBV20-1 and TRBJ1-5; no reliable D call. CDR1 is DFQATT and CDR2 is SNEGSKA in the germline V gene (reference sequence). This CDR3 is built from 16 residues. V was pared by 4 bases and J by 0 bases, with 16 bases between. The CDR3: CSATNKAPTSNQPQHF. DNA of the CDR3: TGCAGTGCTACCAACAAGGCCCCTACTAGCAATCAGCCCCAGCATTTT.

This rearrangement joins TRBV11-1 to TRBJ2-1; D is perhaps TRBD1 (5 bases). Germline assignment: CDR1 SGHAT and CDR2 FQDESV (reference sequence). V gave up 3 bases and J gave up 6 bases, with 12 bases separating them. The CDR3 is 14 residues long. The CDR3 region has the DNA TGTGCCAGCAGCTTCCAGGGAAGGGGCAATGAGCAGTTCTTC. This sequence encodes CASSFQGRGNEQFF.

This clonotype was picked up a small number of times. V gene TRBV3-1 combines with J gene TRBJ2-4; 7 bases are a match to TRBD2. The CDR3 sequence is 16 residues long. Germline values: CDR1 LGHDT, CDR2 YNNKEL (reference sequence). With 4 bases clipped from V and 1 base from J, the junction kept 7 bases outside the gene matches. The DNA of the CDR3 is TGTGCCAGCAGCCCCGGGAGGAGGAATGCCAAAAACATTCAGTACTTC. Amino acids: CASSPGRRNAKNIQYF.

There are many counts of this clonotype. V usage is TRBV12-3 or TRBV12-4 and J usage is TRBJ1-1; a weak D match, TRBD1 (5 bases). This CDR3 is 13 amino acids long. Trimming cost V 7 bases and J 7 bases, with 16 bases left between them. CDR3 sequence (DNA): TGTGCCAGCACCCGGGCTGGGGACGATGAAGCTTTCTTT. Translating it yields CASTRAGDDEAFF.

The chain employs TRBV24-1 and TRBJ2-3, with D perhaps given as TRBD1 or TRBD2 (5 bases each). CDR3 length equals 15 residues. Germline loops: CDR1 KGHDR, CDR2 SFDVKD. V was pared by 5 bases and J by 6 bases, with 17 bases between. DNA of the CDR3: TGTGCCACCAGTGGTTACGGGACGGTTTTGGATACGCAGTATTTT. Its protein is CATSGYGTVLDTQYF.

The J gene is TRBJ2-7, the V gene TRBV10-3; possibly TRBD1 for D (6 bases). The CDR3 has 16 residues. CDR1 and CDR2 from the germline V gene are ENHRY and SYGVKD. The V gene lost 5 bases and the J gene lost 3 bases, with 20 bases spanning the gap. CDR3 loop: CAISSLQGSFFYEQYF. CDR3 DNA: TGTGCCATCAGTTCACTTCAGGGGTCTTTTTTCTACGAGCAGTACTTC.

This clonotype has a handful of counts. V and J are TRBV6-2 or TRBV6-3 and TRBJ1-3, with no clear D. CDR1 MNHEY and CDR2 SVGEGT come from the germline V gene. The CDR3 sequence is 16 residues long. The ends were cut back, 6 bases at V and 2 bases at J, with 17 bases in the middle. The CDR3 region is CASSYRRLGTGNTIYF. CDR3 in DNA: TGTGCCAGCAGCTACCGTCGGTTGGGCACTGGAAACACCATATATTTT.

This clonotype was recorded at least ten times. The chain links TRBV12-3 or TRBV12-4 to TRBJ2-1; D is perhaps TRBD1 or TRBD2 (5 bases each). The CDR3 length is 15 residues. Trimming removed 5 bases from V and 4 bases from J, with 15 bases in between. The CDR3 DNA is TGTGCCAGCAGTACCTTTCCAGGGAGATACAATGAGCAGTTCTTC. Protein product: CASSTFPGRYNEQFF.

The V and J genes are TRBV15 and TRBJ2-2; D might be TRBD1 or TRBD2, each matching 5 bases. Trimming removed 0 bases from V and 5 bases from J, with 16 bases in between. The CDR3 has 17 amino acids. The germline CDR1 and CDR2 sequences are LNHNV and YYDKDF (reference sequence). CDR3 in amino acids: CATSRDLGTDGTGELFF. CDR3 in DNA: TGTGCCACCAGCAGAGATCTGGGGACGGATGGTACCGGGGAGCTGTTTTTT.